This is a list of T cell receptor beta chains from one sample in a study of post-analysis software for immune sequencing data. TCRdb redid the calling of the PCR reads with MiXCR, one entry per CDR3 protein. The sample lists 170,000 or so distinct CDR3 sequences, around 28% seen once, with more than 1.3% in the top ten. Sequenced input: blood. These receptors originate from a girl between 10 and 17 years old with multiple sclerosis. Both conserved end residues are part of each CDR3. The D gene is left open where the match is weak. Rows give clone size only sometimes, using once, few, many, or a class for an expanded clone.

V: TRBV5-1; J: TRBJ1-6; D: TRBD1; size: few; DNA: TGCGCCAGCAGCTTTCTCGGAGGGGGCATGTCACCCCTCCACTTT; CDR3: CASSFLGGGMSPLHF
V: TRBV6-6; J: TRBJ1-2; D: -; size: few; DNA: TGTGCCAGCAGTAGACTCGAGGGAGAAGGCTACACCTTC; CDR3: CASSRLEGEGYTF
V: TRBV3-1; J: TRBJ1-2; D: -; size: few; DNA: TGTGCCAGCAGCCAACGGGACATTACCAGCTATGGCTACACCTTC; CDR3: CASSQRDITSYGYTF
V: TRBV10-3; J: TRBJ2-7; D: TRBD1; size: -; DNA: TGTGCCACCAGTGATACAGGGGATACCTACGAGCAGTACTTC; CDR3: CATSDTGDTYEQYF
V: TRBV15; J: TRBJ2-1; D: -; size: few; DNA: TGTGCCACCAGCAGAGACCAGCTTCCGAACAATGAGCAGTTCTTC; CDR3: CATSRDQLPNNEQFF
V: TRBV7-2; J: TRBJ2-7; D: -; size: -; DNA: TGTGCCAGCAGCTTAGTGGGGACGGAGGGTTCCTACGAGCAGTACTTC; CDR3: CASSLVGTEGSYEQYF
V: TRBV5-1; J: TRBJ2-5; D: -; size: -; DNA: TGCGCCGGCAATGGGCAGGGTGACGAGACCCAGTACTTC; CDR3: CAGNGQGDETQYF
V: TRBV27; J: TRBJ1-1; D: -; size: -; DNA: TGTGCCAGCAGTTTCAATCAGAACACTGAAGCTTTCTTT; CDR3: CASSFNQNTEAFF
V: TRBV25-1; J: TRBJ1-2; D: -; size: many; DNA: TGTGCCAGCAGTACCACCGGGGCGGTCGGGTATGGCTACACCTTC; CDR3: CASSTTGAVGYGYTF
V: TRBV4-1; J: TRBJ1-2; D: -; size: -; DNA: TGCGCCAGCAGCCAAGATATGGCAGGCCGGAGCTACACCTTC; CDR3: CASSQDMAGRSYTF
V: TRBV6-5; J: TRBJ2-6; D: -; size: many; DNA: TGTGCCAGCAGTTACGGAGGGGGCTTTGGGGCCAACGTCCTGACTTTC; CDR3: CASSYGGGFGANVLTF
V: TRBV29-1; J: TRBJ2-7; D: TRBD1; size: -; DNA: TGCAACGTTGAGGGCCTAAACGGGACAGGAGGACGCGAGCAGTACTTC; CDR3: CNVEGLNGTGGREQYF
V: TRBV6-6; J: TRBJ2-7; D: TRBD2; size: many; DNA: TGTGCCAGCAGTTCCCCTTCTGTAGCGGGAGGGCTCTACGAGCAGTACTTC; CDR3: CASSSPSVAGGLYEQYF
V: TRBV12-3/TRBV12-4; J: TRBJ1-2; D: -; size: many; DNA: TGTGCCAGCAGTCGTACCGTAGTTGACTATGGCTACACCTTC; CDR3: CASSRTVVDYGYTF
V: TRBV27; J: TRBJ1-6; D: -; size: -; DNA: TGTGCCAGCAGTGCGCTTAATTCGCCCCTCCACTTT; CDR3: CASSALNSPLHF
V: TRBV4-1; J: TRBJ1-2; D: -; size: many; DNA: TGCGCCAGCAGCCAAGGAAGGGGAGGGTATGATGGCTACACCTTC; CDR3: CASSQGRGGYDGYTF
V: TRBV20-1; J: TRBJ2-5; D: -; size: -; DNA: TGCAGTGCTTTCAACTGGGAGACCCAGTACTTC; CDR3: CSAFNWETQYF
V: TRBV20-1; J: TRBJ2-1; D: TRBD2; size: many; DNA: TGCAGTGCTAGGGCCCACCCTAGCGGGAGGTACAATGAGCAGTTCTTC; CDR3: CSARAHPSGRYNEQFF
V: TRBV5-1; J: TRBJ2-7; D: -; size: many; DNA: TGCGCCAGCAGCCCAGACCTGGCAGGCTCCTACGAGCAGTACTTC; CDR3: CASSPDLAGSYEQYF
V: TRBV6-4; J: TRBJ2-1; D: TRBD2; size: many; DNA: TGTGCCAGCAGTGCGACTAGCGGGATACTTTACAATGAGCAGTTCTTC; CDR3: CASSATSGILYNEQFF
V: TRBV12-3/TRBV12-4; J: TRBJ1-2; D: -; size: many; DNA: TGTGCCAGCAGTCCCGTTCTCGGGGGCTACACCTTC; CDR3: CASSPVLGGYTF
V: TRBV3-1; J: TRBJ2-7; D: -; size: -; DNA: TGTGCCAGCGGCCAAGCTAGGGTTGGGTCCTGCGAGCAGTACTTC; CDR3: CASGQARVGSCEQYF
V: TRBV29-1; J: TRBJ2-3; D: -; size: -; DNA: TGCAGCGCCCGACCATCTAGCACAGGTACGCAGTATTTT; CDR3: CSARPSSTGTQYF
V: TRBV4-1; J: TRBJ1-2; D: TRBD1; size: many; DNA: TGCGCCAGCAGCTCCAACACAGGGGCGGGACAAAACTATGGCTACACCTTC; CDR3: CASSSNTGAGQNYGYTF
V: TRBV11-2; J: TRBJ2-4; D: TRBD2; size: -; DNA: TGTGCCAGCAGCTTACTAGCGGGAGGTCTGAACATTCAGTACTTC; CDR3: CASSLLAGGLNIQYF
V: TRBV7-2; J: TRBJ1-2; D: -; size: many; DNA: TGTGCCAGCAGCTCTTCCAGGGAGGGGGGCTACACCTTC; CDR3: CASSSSREGGYTF
V: TRBV7-2; J: TRBJ2-3; D: -; size: -; DNA: TGTGCCAGCAGCTTAGGTACAGCGAGCACAGATACGCAGTATTTT; CDR3: CASSLGTASTDTQYF
V: TRBV24-1; J: TRBJ2-5; D: -; size: many; DNA: TGTGCCACCAGTGATTCCGGGGGCCAAGAGACCCAGTACTTC; CDR3: CATSDSGGQETQYF
V: TRBV5-1; J: TRBJ2-7; D: -; size: many; DNA: TGCGCCAGCAGCTTGACAGGGGGGGACTACGAGCAGTACTTC; CDR3: CASSLTGGDYEQYF
V: TRBV15; J: TRBJ2-3; D: TRBD2; size: many; DNA: TGTGCCACCCGACCCAAGGGTAGCGGGCGGGATACGCAGTATTTT; CDR3: CATRPKGSGRDTQYF
V: TRBV20-1; J: TRBJ2-1; D: -; size: -; DNA: TGCAGTGCCCACACACCCTCCTACAATGAGCAGTTCTTC; CDR3: CSAHTPSYNEQFF
V: TRBV13; J: TRBJ1-1; D: -; size: few; DNA: TGTGCCAGCATCTCTAGAGGACAATCCGGCACTGAAGCTTTCTTT; CDR3: CASISRGQSGTEAFF
V: TRBV27; J: TRBJ2-3; D: -; size: many; DNA: TGTGCCAGCAGAACCAGGGTCAGGGCAGATACGCAGTATTTT; CDR3: CASRTRVRADTQYF
V: TRBV7-3; J: TRBJ1-1; D: -; size: many; DNA: TGTGCCAGCAGCCAAATGGGAGGAGGGAACACTGAAGCTTTCTTT; CDR3: CASSQMGGGNTEAFF
V: TRBV5-1; J: TRBJ2-7; D: -; size: once; DNA: TGCGCCAGCAGCGGAGGAAACACCGTAAATGGATACGAGCAGTACTTC; CDR3: CASSGGNTVNGYEQYF